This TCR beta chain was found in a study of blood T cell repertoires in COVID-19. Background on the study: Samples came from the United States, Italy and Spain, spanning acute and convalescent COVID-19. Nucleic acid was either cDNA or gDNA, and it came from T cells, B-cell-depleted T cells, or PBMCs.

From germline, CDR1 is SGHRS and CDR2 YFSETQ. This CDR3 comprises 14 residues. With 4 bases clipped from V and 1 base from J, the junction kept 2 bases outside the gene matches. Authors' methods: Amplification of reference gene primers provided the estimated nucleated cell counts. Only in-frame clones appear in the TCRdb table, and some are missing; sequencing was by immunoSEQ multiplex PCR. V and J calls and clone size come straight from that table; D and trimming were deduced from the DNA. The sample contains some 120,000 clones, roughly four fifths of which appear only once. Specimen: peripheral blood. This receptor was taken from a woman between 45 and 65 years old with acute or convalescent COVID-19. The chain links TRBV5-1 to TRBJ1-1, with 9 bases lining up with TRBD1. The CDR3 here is CASSVTGGNTEAFF. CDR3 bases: TGCGCCAGCAGCGTGACAGGGGGGAACACTGAAGCTTTCTTT.